This TCR beta chain was sequenced in a study of blood T cell repertoires in COVID-19. Study at large: Acute-phase and convalescent COVID-19 samples originated in the United States, Italy and Spain. The analysed material was cDNA or gDNA that came from T cells, B-cell-depleted T cells, or PBMCs.

Study processing details: The assay estimated nucleated cells by amplifying reference gene primers. Clones were sequenced by immunoSEQ multiplex PCR, and TCRdb holds only the in-frame ones, with some missing. V, J and clone size are those of that table, while D and trimming were read from the DNA. This sample has approximately 74,000 clones, with roughly nine tenths found just once. The germline V gene encodes CDR1 MDHEN and CDR2 SYDVKM. This CDR3 is built from 16 residues. Trimming cost V 8 bases and J 0 bases, with 16 bases left between them. The sequence was collected from a woman between 55 and 75 years old with acute or convalescent COVID-19. Sequencing was performed on peripheral blood. V usage is TRBV28 and J usage is TRBJ2-2, with TRBD1 as a possible D gene (6 bases). This CDR3 reads CASVGADRANTGELFF. The CDR3 DNA reads as TGTGCCAGCGTTGGGGCGGACAGAGCGAACACCGGGGAGCTGTTTTTT.